The clone carrying this T cell receptor (beta chain) was seen ten or more times. TCRdb processed the 5' RACE reads anew with MiXCR; each CDR3 protein has one entry. The profile covers around 29,000 distinct CDR3 sequences, with 6.3% appearing a single time and around 25% taken by the ten largest. This sample is drawn from a study of T cells after yellow fever vaccination. Across the whole study: Fractions of low cell number were prepared using SMART-Seq v4 Ultra Low Input.

The sequencing here drew on PBMCs, either bulk or a sorted T-cell subset (CD4+, CD8+, memory, or dextramer-sorted; not recorded which), taken on the day of the yellow fever booster vaccination. The source of this sequence is a man aged 25 to 40 who received the YFV17D yellow fever vaccine.

The CDR3 nucleotides are TGTGCCAGCAGTTCTCCGGACAGATTAGGGAAGACCCAGTACTTC. Translated: CASSSPDRLGKTQYF. The chain couples TRBV27 to TRBJ2-5, with D perhaps matching TRBD1 (6 bases). Germline V gene data show CDR1 as MNHEY and CDR2 as SMNVEV (reference sequence). Trimming left V 4 bases short and J 6 bases short, with 18 bases between. This CDR3 region has 15 residues.